These 26 T cell receptor beta chains were sequenced from one sample in a study of blood T cells in healthy people across ages. Next came a second PCR, run for about 7 to 11 cycles, which used a sample-barcoded 5' primer along with a J-beta primer mix. TCRdb called the 5' RACE reads again in MiXCR, with one record for every CDR3 protein. The top ten clones hold under 9.5% of a sample with roughly 800,000 distinct CDR3 sequences, about 25% of them seen once. These data were likewise used in another study, on T cells of mothers and their children.

The sequencing input was blood. All receptors derive from a boy under 18 in good health.

This clonotype was detected only once. V gene TRBV14 combines with J gene TRBJ2-5; D gene ambiguous. The better agreement between TRBJ2-1 and the DNA end casts doubt on the J call. There are 12 residues in the CDR3. Germline CDR1 SGHDN, CDR2 FVKESK. The CDR3: CASSQDRIEQFF. CDR3 in DNA: TGTGCCAGCAGCCAAGATAGGATTGAGCAGTTCTTC.

This clonotype was found a few times. The chain links TRBV19 to TRBJ2-2; D might be TRBD1 (6 bases). CDR1 LNHDA and CDR2 SQIVND come from the germline V gene (reference sequence). Trimming left V 4 bases short and J 1 base short, with 10 bases between. CDR3 length equals 15 residues. CDR3 protein: CASSSGTLNTGELFF. DNA for the CDR3: TGTGCCAGTAGTAGTGGGACACTGAACACCGGGGAGCTGTTTTTT.

This clonotype was observed a handful of times. The chain couples TRBV27 to TRBJ2-5, with TRBD2 matching 8 bases. TRBJ2-1 matches the DNA end more closely, so the J call is doubtful. This CDR3 spans 13 amino acids. CDR1 is MNHEY, CDR2 SMNVEV, per germline (reference sequence). DNA of the CDR3: TGTGCCAGCAGAGCGGGAGTGTACAATGAGCAGTTCTTC. Its protein product is CASRAGVYNEQFF.

This chain links TRBV12-3 or TRBV12-4 with TRBJ2-2; D may be TRBD1 or TRBD2 (6 bases each). This CDR3 region has 17 residues. With 6 bases removed from V and 5 bases from J, the gap between germline ends came to 22 bases. The CDR3 bases are TGTGCCAGCAGACCCCCCTTTTACAGGGACTTAACCGGGGAGCTGTTTTTT. This translates into CASRPPFYRDLTGELFF.

The chain recombines TRBV5-1 with TRBJ1-2; no definite D call. The CDR3 consists of 12 residues. Germline V lookup: CDR1 SGHRS, CDR2 YFSETQ. V lost 5 bases, J lost 6 bases, and 11 bases lay in between. The CDR3 protein is CASRYRLDGYTF. The CDR3 region has the DNA TGCGCCAGCAGGTACCGACTGGATGGCTACACCTTC.

In this sample, this clonotype turned up a few times. The chain has TRBV24-1 and TRBJ2-1, with TRBD2 identical over 8 bases. The germline CDR1 and CDR2 sequences are KGHDR and SFDVKD. This CDR3 has 16 residues. V was clipped by 7 bases and J by 7 bases; unmatched bases: 14. CDR3 in DNA: TGTGCCACCAGCGACCCGGGACTAGGCCCGGGGAATGAGCAGTTCTTC. It is translated as CATSDPGLGPGNEQFF.

The J gene is TRBJ2-7, the V gene TRBV5-6, with D possibly being TRBD1 (5 bases). The CDR3 covers 16 residues. Germline lookup yields CDR1 SGHDT and CDR2 YYEEEE. V was trimmed by 2 bases and J by 5 bases, leaving 20 bases between them. The CDR3 loop is CASSFLISRQGDEQYF. The CDR3 nucleotides read TGTGCCAGCAGCTTCTTGATCTCCCGGCAAGGGGACGAGCAGTACTTC.

The V and J genes are TRBV4-2 and TRBJ1-1; unclear D gene. V lost 1 base to trimming and J lost 5 bases, with 11 bases between them. Germline assignment: CDR1 LGHNA and CDR2 YNFKEQ. The CDR3 has 14 residues. The CDR3 region has the DNA TGTGCCAGCAGCCAAGCAGGATCAACTACTGAAGCTTTCTTT. It translates to CASSQAGSTTEAFF.

The chain couples TRBV20-1 to TRBJ2-7; 8 bases line up with TRBD2. Germline assignment: CDR1 DFQATT and CDR2 SNEGSKA (reference sequence). The V and J ends lost 3 bases and 4 bases, in that order; junction bases with no gene match: 5. CDR3 length equals 13 residues. The CDR3 DNA reads TGCAGTGCTAGGACCGGGACTAGGTACGAGCAGTACTTC. Translated, it gives CSARTGTRYEQYF.

This chain connects TRBV3-1 to TRBJ1-1; D not certain. The CDR3 totals 15 residues. The V end was cut by 0 bases, the J end by 1 base, with 9 bases between. CDR1 is LGHDT, CDR2 YNNKEL, per germline (reference sequence). The CDR3 region is CASSQDLTANTEAFF. CDR3 in DNA: TGTGCCAGCAGCCAAGATCTAACCGCGAACACTGAAGCTTTCTTT.

In its sample, this clonotype was seen a few times. V usage is TRBV20-1 and J usage is TRBJ2-3; the match to TRBD2 covers 9 bases. The V segment lost 5 bases and the J segment 3 bases; nucleotides outside the gene matches: 3. The CDR3 totals 13 residues. CDR1 is DFQATT, CDR2 SNEGSKA, per germline (reference sequence). CDR3 DNA sequence: TGCAGTGCTCCGACTAGCGGTACAGATACGCAGTATTTT. Translating it yields CSAPTSGTDTQYF.

The rearrangement links TRBV20-1 to TRBJ1-2; D is undetermined. V was clipped by 3 bases and J by 6 bases, with 14 bases between them. The CDR3 extends over 13 amino acids. The V gene's germline CDR1 is DFQATT and CDR2 SNEGSKA (reference sequence). The CDR3 protein is CSARGGAGDGYTF. The CDR3 DNA sequence: TGCAGTGCTAGGGGAGGAGCTGGGGATGGCTACACCTTC.

This clonotype was detected only a few times. This chain uses TRBV4-1 with TRBJ2-7; 7 bases fit TRBD2. Germline V CDR1 and CDR2: MGHRA, YSYEKL. V lost 0 bases to trimming and J lost 4 bases; unmatched junction nucleotides: 6. The CDR3 has 15 residues. In DNA form, the CDR3 reads TGCGCCAGCAGCCAAGAATTGCGGGAGAGTTACGAGCAGTACTTC. Amino acid sequence: CASSQELRESYEQYF.

This clonotype came up a few times. This chain joins TRBV29-1 and TRBJ2-5, with 9 bases that match TRBD2. The germline CDR1 and CDR2 sequences are SQVTM and ANQGSEA. This CDR3 is built from 12 residues. Trimming removed 5 bases from V and 5 bases from J; junction bases left unmatched: 3. The DNA of the CDR3 is TGCAGCGTTCATAGCGGGAGCGAGACCCAGTACTTC. Protein sequence: CSVHSGSETQYF. Complete variable domain (other parts from reference TRBV29-1 and TRBJ2-5): SAVISQKPSRDICQRGTSLTIQCQVDSQVTMMFWYRQQPGQSLTLIATANQGSEATYESGFVIDKFPISRPNLTFSTLTVSNMSPEDSSIYLCSVHSGSETQYFGPGTRLLVL.

The V gene is TRBV20-1, the J gene TRBJ2-3; 7 bases are a match to TRBD2. CDR3 length: 16 amino acids. V dropped 0 bases and J dropped 2; count of bases not matched to a gene: 8. Germline V gene sequence: CDR1 DFQATT, CDR2 SNEGSKA (reference sequence). CDR3 region: CSARDAGGSYTDTQYF. CDR3 nucleotides: TGCAGTGCTAGAGATGCGGGCGGGAGCTACACAGATACGCAGTATTTT.

In its sample, this clonotype was seen a few times. V is TRBV12-3 or TRBV12-4 and J is TRBJ1-5, with a possible D match to TRBD1 (6 bases). The length of the CDR3 is 15 residues. Trimming left V 1 base short and J 9 bases short, with 16 bases between. The CDR3 coding sequence is TGTGCCAGCAGTTTAGGGATGGGAGGGGGTCGGCCCCAGCATTTT. It yields the protein CASSLGMGGGRPQHF.

V gene TRBV5-1 combines with J gene TRBJ2-1, with 14 bases identical to TRBD2. V lost 0 bases to trimming and J lost 9 bases; unmatched junction nucleotides: 5. Germline CDR1 and CDR2: SGHRS and YFSETQ. This CDR3 has 16 amino acids. The CDR3 spells CASSLAGTSGSAEQFF. The CDR3 region has the DNA TGCGCCAGCAGCTTGGCCGGGACTAGCGGGAGTGCTGAGCAGTTCTTC. Together with reference TRBV5-1 and TRBJ2-1, the CDR3 gives the full variable domain: KAGVTQTPRYLIKTRGQQVTLSCSPISGHRSVSWYQQTPGQGLQFLFEYFSETQRNKGNFPGRFSGRQFSNSRSEMNVSTLELGDSALYLCASSLAGTSGSAEQFFGPGTRLTVL.

The CDR3, as DNA: TGTGCCAGCAGGAAGCAGGGGGTTGCTGAAAAACTGTTTTTT. Its protein is CASRKQGVAEKLFF. This rearrangement joins TRBV2 to TRBJ1-4; TRBD1 matches at 7 bases. V was clipped by 6 bases and J by 7 bases; unmatched bases: 8. Germline CDR1 SNHLY, CDR2 FYNNEI. The CDR3 contains 14 residues.

The chain links TRBV29-1 to TRBJ2-1; 8 bases align to TRBD1. The V segment lost 0 bases and the J segment 8 bases; nucleotides outside the gene matches: 12. CDR1 and CDR2 from the germline V gene are SQVTM and ANQGSEA. This CDR3 has 16 amino acids. The CDR3 spells CSVEDPGGLRVDEQFF. CDR3 in DNA: TGCAGCGTTGAAGATCCAGGGGGCCTTAGAGTCGATGAGCAGTTCTTC.

This clonotype was observed a handful of times. The chain combines TRBV5-1 with TRBJ1-1; 8 bases fit TRBD1. Germline loops: CDR1 SGHRS, CDR2 YFSETQ. J gave up 5 bases and V 1 base, and 10 bases lay outside the gene matches. This CDR3 comprises 16 residues. CDR3 sequence (DNA): TGCGCCAGCAGCTTGTTTGGACAGGGTGGAAAAACTGAAGCTTTCTTT. Residues: CASSLFGQGGKTEAFF.

CDR3 sequence (DNA): TGTGCCAGCAGTTACGAAAACAGGGTCGGTGAAAAACTGTTTTTT. It codes for CASSYENRVGEKLFF. The genes are TRBV6-6 and TRBJ1-4; possible D gene TRBD1, 6 bases. CDR1 is MNHNY, CDR2 SVGAGI, per germline (reference sequence). Trimming pared 2 bases from V and 7 bases from J, leaving 14 bases between. The CDR3 contains 15 residues.

This clonotype has a handful of counts. V is TRBV4-1 and J is TRBJ2-7; 9 bases map to TRBD2. This CDR3 region has 15 residues. The trim removed 0 bases at V and 2 bases at J, leaving 2 bases unmatched. In germline, CDR1 is MGHRA, CDR2 YSYEKL. The CDR3 DNA follows: TGCGCCAGCAGCCAAGACGCTAGCGGGGCCTACGAGCAGTACTTC. Its translation is CASSQDASGAYEQYF.

This clonotype was found a few times. The V and J genes are TRBV2 and TRBJ2-7; 7 bases map to TRBD1. J gave up 7 bases and V 6 bases, and 15 bases lay outside the gene matches. This CDR3 comprises 15 residues. Germline V CDR1 and CDR2: SNHLY, FYNNEI. The CDR3 is CASSSGTGAVMEQYF. Written as DNA, the CDR3 is TGTGCCAGCAGCAGCGGAACAGGGGCTGTAATGGAGCAGTACTTC.

The chain has TRBV19 and TRBJ2-2, with D perhaps being TRBD1 or TRBD2 (5 bases each). This CDR3 has 13 residues. Trimming removed 8 bases at V and 4 bases at J, with 11 bases between. Germline loops: CDR1 LNHDA, CDR2 SQIVND (reference sequence). This CDR3 is CASPGPGTGELFF. The CDR3 DNA follows: TGTGCCAGTCCGGGACCAGGCACCGGGGAGCTGTTTTTT.

This clonotype was recorded a few times. In nucleotides, the CDR3 is TGTGCCAGCAGTCCGTTTCAACAGGGGGCGTATGGCTACACCTTC. It is translated as CASSPFQQGAYGYTF. This chain joins TRBV4-2 and TRBJ1-2, with TRBD1 matching over 9 bases. The CDR3 length is 15 residues. V lost 6 bases to trimming and J lost 5 bases; unmatched junction nucleotides: 10. The germline gives CDR1 LGHNA, CDR2 YNFKEQ.

This clonotype was observed a handful of times. The chain has TRBV16 and TRBJ2-1; D not resolved. CDR1 KGHSY and CDR2 FQNENV come from the germline V gene. The length of the CDR3 is 13 residues. V dropped 8 bases and J dropped 3 bases, with 11 bases sitting between them. CDR3 amino acids: CASAPGLYNEQFF. The CDR3 coding sequence is TGTGCCAGCGCCCCCGGGCTCTACAATGAGCAGTTCTTC. The full variable domain, its missing parts supplied by reference TRBV16 and TRBJ2-1, is GEEVAQTPKHLVRGEGQKAKLYCAPIKGHSYVFWYQQVLKNEFKFLISFQNENVFDETGMPKERFSAKCLPNSPCSLEIQATKLEDSAVYFCASAPGLYNEQFFGPGTRLTVL.